This T cell receptor beta chain was sequenced in a study of T-cell reconstitution after alpha-beta-depleted transplantation in children. Overall study results and limits: Most T-cell counts and diversity one year after the transplant came from T cells that were newly produced.

Preparation of the TCRbeta library used unique molecular identifiers. In TCRdb, the PCR reads were re-called with MiXCR into one record per CDR3 protein. The sample has about 200,000 distinct CDR3 sequences, approximately 6.9% seen once; the top ten hold less than 7%. In this sample, this clonotype turned up a few times. The target antigen is unknown. Germline V gene sequence: CDR1 SGHRS, CDR2 YFSETQ. V lost 0 bases to trimming and J lost 5 bases, with 9 bases between them. The CDR3 extends over 14 amino acids. Sequencing was performed on PBMCs, taken before TCRalphabeta/CD19-depleted stem cell transplant. V and J are TRBV5-1 and TRBJ2-1, with D hard to call. The clonotype originates from a boy between 2 and 15 years old with acute lymphoblastic leukemia, due to receive a stem cell transplant. CDR3 nucleotides: TGCGCCAGCAGCTTGGGAGACACCAACAATGAGCAGTTCTTC. Amino acids: CASSLGDTNNEQFF.